This record concerns one TCR beta chain sequence. What it recognizes is unknown. Per germline, CDR1 MNHEY and CDR2 SMNVEV (reference sequence). The CDR3 spans 15 residues. J lost 5 bases, V lost 6 bases, and 11 bases had no gene match. This sample was taken from a study of T cell responses to AZD1222 COVID-19 vaccine. General study findings and limits: Elevations in Spike-specific TCR breadth and depth followed administration of two AZD1222 doses. Repertoire sampling happened only post peak T cell response.

Clones were sequenced by immunoSEQ multiplex PCR, and TCRdb holds only the in-frame ones, with some missing. The data show about 94,000 clones, 90% seen once. This chain uses TRBV27 with TRBJ2-5; TRBD1 matches 8 bases. The source is an adult in good health. The specimen was peripheral blood, collected on day 0 of AZD1222 vaccination. CDR3 region: CASRATDRGGETQYF. The CDR3 DNA is TGTGCCAGCAGAGCTACCGACAGGGGTGGGGAGACCCAGTACTTC.